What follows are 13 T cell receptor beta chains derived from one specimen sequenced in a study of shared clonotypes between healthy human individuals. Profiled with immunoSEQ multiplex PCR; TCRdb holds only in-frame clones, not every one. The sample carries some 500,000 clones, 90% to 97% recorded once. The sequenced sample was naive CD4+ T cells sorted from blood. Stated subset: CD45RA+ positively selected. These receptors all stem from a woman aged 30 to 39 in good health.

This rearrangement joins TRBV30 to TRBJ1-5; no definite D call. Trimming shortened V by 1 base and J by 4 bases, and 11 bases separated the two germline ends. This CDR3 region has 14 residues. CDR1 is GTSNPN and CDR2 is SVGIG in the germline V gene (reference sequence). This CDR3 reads CAWSGLGQNQPQHF. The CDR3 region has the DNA TGTGCCTGGAGTGGCTTAGGGCAAAATCAGCCCCAGCATTTT.

The CDR3 DNA reads TGTGCCAGCAGTTTTGTGGGGGCCCAGCCCCAGCATTTT. This codes for CASSFVGAQPQHF. This chain uses TRBV28 with TRBJ1-5, with D perhaps TRBD1 (6 bases). Deletions cut 3 bases from V and 7 bases from J, with 10 bases between. The CDR3 spans 13 residues. CDR1 MDHEN and CDR2 SYDVKM come from the germline V gene.

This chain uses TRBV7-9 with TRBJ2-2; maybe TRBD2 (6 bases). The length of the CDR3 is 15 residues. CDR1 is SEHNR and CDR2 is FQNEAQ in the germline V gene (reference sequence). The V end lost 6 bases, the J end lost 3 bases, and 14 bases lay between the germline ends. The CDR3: CASRRGDSYTGELFF. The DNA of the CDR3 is TGTGCCAGCAGACGCGGGGACTCTTACACCGGGGAGCTGTTTTTT.

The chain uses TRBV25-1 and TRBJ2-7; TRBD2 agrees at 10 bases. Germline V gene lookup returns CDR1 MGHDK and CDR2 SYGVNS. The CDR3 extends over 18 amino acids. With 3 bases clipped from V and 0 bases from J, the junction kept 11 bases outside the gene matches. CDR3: CASSDTRLAGVHSYEQYF. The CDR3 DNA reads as TGTGCCAGCAGTGACACACGGCTAGCGGGAGTGCACTCCTACGAGCAGTACTTC.

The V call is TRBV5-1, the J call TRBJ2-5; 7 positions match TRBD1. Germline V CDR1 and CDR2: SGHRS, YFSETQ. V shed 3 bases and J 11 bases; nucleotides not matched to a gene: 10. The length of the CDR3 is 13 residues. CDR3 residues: CASSSRDSGEQYF. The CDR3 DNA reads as TGCGCCAGCAGCTCCCGGGACAGTGGGGAGCAGTACTTC. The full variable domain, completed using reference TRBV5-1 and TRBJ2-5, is KAGVTQTPRYLIKTRGQQVTLSCSPISGHRSVSWYQQTPGQGLQFLFEYFSETQRNKGNFPGRFSGRQFSNSRSEMNVSTLELGDSALYLCASSSRDSGEQYFGPGTRLLVL.

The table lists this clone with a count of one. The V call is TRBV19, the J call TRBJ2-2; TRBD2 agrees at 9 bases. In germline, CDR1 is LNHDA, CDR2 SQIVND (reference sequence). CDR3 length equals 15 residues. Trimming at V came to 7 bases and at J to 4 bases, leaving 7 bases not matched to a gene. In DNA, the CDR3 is TGTGCCAGTATTTGGACTAGCGCGGGCACCGGGGAGCTGTTTTTT. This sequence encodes CASIWTSAGTGELFF.

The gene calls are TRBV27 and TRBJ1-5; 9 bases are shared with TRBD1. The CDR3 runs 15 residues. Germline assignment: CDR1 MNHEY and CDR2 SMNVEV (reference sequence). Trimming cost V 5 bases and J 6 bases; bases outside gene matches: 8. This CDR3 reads CASSPTGGPRQPQHF. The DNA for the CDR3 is TGTGCCAGCAGTCCCACAGGGGGCCCGCGTCAGCCCCAGCATTTT.

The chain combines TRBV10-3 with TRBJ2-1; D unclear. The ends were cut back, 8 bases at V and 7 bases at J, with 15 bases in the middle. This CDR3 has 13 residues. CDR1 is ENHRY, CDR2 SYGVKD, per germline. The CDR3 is CAIAPAGWNEQFF. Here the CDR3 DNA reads TGTGCCATCGCGCCGGCCGGGTGGAATGAGCAGTTCTTC.

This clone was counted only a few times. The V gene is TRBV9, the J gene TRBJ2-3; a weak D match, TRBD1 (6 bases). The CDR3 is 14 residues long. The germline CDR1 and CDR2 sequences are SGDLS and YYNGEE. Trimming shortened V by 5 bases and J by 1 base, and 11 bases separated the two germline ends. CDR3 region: CASRTGPGTDTQYF. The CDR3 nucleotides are TGTGCCAGCAGGACAGGTCCCGGCACAGATACGCAGTATTTT.

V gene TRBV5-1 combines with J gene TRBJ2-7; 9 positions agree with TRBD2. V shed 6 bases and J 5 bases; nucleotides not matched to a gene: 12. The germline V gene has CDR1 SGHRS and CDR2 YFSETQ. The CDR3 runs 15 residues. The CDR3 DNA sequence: TGCGCCAGCAACCTTCTAGCGGGACAAGGCCACGAGCAGTACTTC. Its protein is CASNLLAGQGHEQYF.

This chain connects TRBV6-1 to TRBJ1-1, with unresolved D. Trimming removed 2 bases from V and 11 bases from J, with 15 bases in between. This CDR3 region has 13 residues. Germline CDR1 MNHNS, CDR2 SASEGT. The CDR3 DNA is TGTGCCAGCAGTGAATTCACGGGTGTAGAGGCTTTCTTT. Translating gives CASSEFTGVEAFF.

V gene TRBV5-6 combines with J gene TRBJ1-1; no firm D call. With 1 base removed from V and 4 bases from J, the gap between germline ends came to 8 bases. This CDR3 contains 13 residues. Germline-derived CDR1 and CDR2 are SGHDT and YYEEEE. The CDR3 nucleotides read TGTGCCAGCAGCTTGAACCGGGGCACTGAAGCTTTCTTT. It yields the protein CASSLNRGTEAFF.

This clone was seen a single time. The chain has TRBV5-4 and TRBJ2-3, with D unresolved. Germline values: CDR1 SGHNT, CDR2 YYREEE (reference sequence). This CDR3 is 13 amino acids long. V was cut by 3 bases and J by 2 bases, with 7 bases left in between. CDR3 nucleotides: TGTGCCAGCAGCTACACATACACAGATACGCAGTATTTT. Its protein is CASSYTYTDTQYF.